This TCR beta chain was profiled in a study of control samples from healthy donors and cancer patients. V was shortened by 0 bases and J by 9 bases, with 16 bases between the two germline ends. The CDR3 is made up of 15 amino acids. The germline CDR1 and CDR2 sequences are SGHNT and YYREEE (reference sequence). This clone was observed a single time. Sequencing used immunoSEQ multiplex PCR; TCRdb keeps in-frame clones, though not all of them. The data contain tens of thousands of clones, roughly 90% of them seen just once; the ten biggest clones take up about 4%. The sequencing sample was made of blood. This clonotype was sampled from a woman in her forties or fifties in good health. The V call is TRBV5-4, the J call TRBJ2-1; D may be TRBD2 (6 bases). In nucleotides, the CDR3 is TGTGCCAGCAGCTTGGGGGGGACTCAACGTAGTGAGCAGTTCTTC. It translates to CASSLGGTQRSEQFF.